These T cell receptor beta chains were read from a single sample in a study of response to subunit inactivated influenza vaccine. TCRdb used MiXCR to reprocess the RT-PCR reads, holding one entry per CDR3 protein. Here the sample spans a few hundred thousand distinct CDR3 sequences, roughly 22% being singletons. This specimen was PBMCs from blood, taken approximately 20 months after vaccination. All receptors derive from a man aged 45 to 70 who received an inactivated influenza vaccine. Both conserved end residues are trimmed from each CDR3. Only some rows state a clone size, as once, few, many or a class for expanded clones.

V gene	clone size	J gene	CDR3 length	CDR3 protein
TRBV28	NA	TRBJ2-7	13	ASSRGMAGPYEQY
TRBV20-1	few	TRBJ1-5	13	SALDYRAGNQPQH
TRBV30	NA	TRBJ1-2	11	AWRPPGSYGYT
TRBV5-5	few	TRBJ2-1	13	ASSLDTYLYNEQF
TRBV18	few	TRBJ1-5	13	ASSPRQGDHQPQH
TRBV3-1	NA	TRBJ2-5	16	ASSQGPGTGTLGETQY
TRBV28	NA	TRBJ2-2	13	ASSHRDAGTGELF
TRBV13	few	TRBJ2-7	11	ASSLVGWEVQY
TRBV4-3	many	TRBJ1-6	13	ASSQEGRGNSPLH
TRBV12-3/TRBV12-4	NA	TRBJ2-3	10	ASSETGDTQY
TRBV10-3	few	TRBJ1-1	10	AISEVLPAAF
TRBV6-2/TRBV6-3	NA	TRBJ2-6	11	ASSYDGANVLT
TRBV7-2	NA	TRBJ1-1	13	ASSLDRDRQGEAF
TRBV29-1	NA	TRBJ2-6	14	SVVVTVISGANVLT
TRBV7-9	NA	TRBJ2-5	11	ASGTWGMETQY
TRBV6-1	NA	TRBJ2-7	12	ASSTGARTYEQY
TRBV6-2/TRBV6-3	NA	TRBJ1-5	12	AATEGPGNQPQH
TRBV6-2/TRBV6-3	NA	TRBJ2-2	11	ASSYFSTGELF
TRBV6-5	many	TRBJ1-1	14	ASSYLPHGMNTEAF
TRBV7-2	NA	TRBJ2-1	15	ASSRPGTSGRANEQF
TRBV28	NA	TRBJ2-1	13	ASSFPQSPNNEQF
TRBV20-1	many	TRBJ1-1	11	SASGEGPLLAF
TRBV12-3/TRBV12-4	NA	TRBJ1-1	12	ASSVTGFNTEAF
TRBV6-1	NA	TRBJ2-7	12	ASSDGGGIYEQY
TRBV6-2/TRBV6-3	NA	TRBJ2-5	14	ASSYSRTSVQETQY
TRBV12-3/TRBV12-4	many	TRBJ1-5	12	ASSLGVGYKPQH
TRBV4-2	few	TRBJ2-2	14	ASSQDLAGDTGELF
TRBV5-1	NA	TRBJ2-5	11	ASTPGRLETQY
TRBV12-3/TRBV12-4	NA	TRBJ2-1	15	ASSPGLAGGRYNEQF
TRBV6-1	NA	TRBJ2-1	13	ASSEAAGGYNEQF
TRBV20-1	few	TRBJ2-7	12	SAILGGRTYEQY
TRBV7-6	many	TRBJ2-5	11	ASSSVRGETQY
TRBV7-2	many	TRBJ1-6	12	ASSPRDSQSPLH
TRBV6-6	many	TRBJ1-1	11	ASSYTGNTEAF
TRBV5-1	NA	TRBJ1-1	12	ASSFLGWNTEAL
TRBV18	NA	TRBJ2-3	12	ASSPAGGADTQY
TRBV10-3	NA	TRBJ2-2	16	ATLSVGHSPTNTGELF
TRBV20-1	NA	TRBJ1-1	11	SALSGRNTEAF
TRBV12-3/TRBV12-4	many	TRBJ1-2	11	ASNRDRTYGYT
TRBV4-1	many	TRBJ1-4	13	ASSLGGATGEKLF
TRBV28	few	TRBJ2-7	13	ASSFLRRTSYEQY
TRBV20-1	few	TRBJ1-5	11	SARGGRDQPQH
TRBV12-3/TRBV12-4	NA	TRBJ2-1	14	ASSSSWAGAYNEQF
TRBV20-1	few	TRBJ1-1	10	SGRAIVTEAF
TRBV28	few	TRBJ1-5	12	ASSLPGQLQPQH
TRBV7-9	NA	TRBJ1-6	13	ASRDGQGLGSPLH
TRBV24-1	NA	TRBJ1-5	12	ATSETGFNQPQH
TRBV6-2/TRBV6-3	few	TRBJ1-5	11	ASREHSKGPQH
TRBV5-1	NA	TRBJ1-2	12	ASSLEVTGSGYT
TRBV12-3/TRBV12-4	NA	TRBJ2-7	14	ASSARTRQSSYEQY
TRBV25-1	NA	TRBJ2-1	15	ASSDDMTSGYYNEQF
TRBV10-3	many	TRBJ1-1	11	AISRSENTEAF
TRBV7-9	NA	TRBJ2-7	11	ASSLTTSYEQY
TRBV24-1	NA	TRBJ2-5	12	ATSDLRGEETQY
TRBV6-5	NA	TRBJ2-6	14	ASSYSLGPGANVLT
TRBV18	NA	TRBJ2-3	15	ASSPPVFAPSTDTQY
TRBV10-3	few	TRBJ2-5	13	AISVGGRASETQY
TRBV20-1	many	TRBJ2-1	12	SATPPRGSNEQF
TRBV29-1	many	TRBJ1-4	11	SVGQGRGEKLF
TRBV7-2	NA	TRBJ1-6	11	ASSLGFHSPLH